This T cell receptor (beta chain) was identified during a study of T cell repertoires in cytomegalovirus infection. Study-level information: Shared public TCR beta signatures pointed to both CMV infection and a matching HLA type.

TCRdb re-analysed the reads in MiXCR, keeping a single row per CDR3 protein. The sample lists 290,000 or so distinct CDR3 sequences, 20% to 30% seen once, with 14% in the top ten. Findings and caveats of the study: Pooled public TCR beta family frequency picked out CMV carriers with the relevant HLA. Clonotype analysis showed dominance of the ex vivo response by HLA-C-restricted CMV-specific TCR beta clonotypes.

About this clonotype itself: Its antigen is undetermined.

The TCR sequence derives from a human donor in good health (CMV status not recorded). Some clones in this sample may be carry-over from other donors' samples. Sequences were obtained from PBMCs.

The CDR3 nucleotides are TGTGCCAGCAGTTATAACCGGGGGTTTCTGGAGGAGACCCAGTACTTC. Amino acids: CASSYNRGFLEETQYF. The V call is TRBV6-2 or TRBV6-3, the J call TRBJ2-5; D possibly corresponds to TRBD2 (6 bases). The V end lost 3 bases, the J end lost 5 bases, and 19 bases lay between the germline ends. Germline V gene data show CDR1 as MNHEY and CDR2 as SVGEGT. The CDR3 has 16 residues.